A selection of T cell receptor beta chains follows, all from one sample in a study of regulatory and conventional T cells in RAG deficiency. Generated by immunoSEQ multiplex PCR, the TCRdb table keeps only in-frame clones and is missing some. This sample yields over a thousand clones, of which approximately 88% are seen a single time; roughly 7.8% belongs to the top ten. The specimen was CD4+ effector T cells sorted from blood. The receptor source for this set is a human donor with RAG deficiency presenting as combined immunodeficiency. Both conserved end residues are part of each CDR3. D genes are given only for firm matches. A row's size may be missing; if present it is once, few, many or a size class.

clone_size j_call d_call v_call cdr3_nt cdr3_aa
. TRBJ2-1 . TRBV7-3 TGTGCCAGCAGCTTCTTCTCCTACAATGAGCAGTTCTTC CASSFFSYNEQFF
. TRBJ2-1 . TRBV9 TGTGCCAGCAGCGTAGTTTCCTACAATGAGCAGTTCTTC CASSVVSYNEQFF
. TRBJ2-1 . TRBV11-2 TGTGCCAGCAGCCCCCAGGGGGAGCAGTTCTTC CASSPQGEQFF
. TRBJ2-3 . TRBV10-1 TGCGCCAGCAGTGAGTCTGCAGATACGCAGTATTTT CASSESADTQYF
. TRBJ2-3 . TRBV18 TGTGCCAGCTCACCACCCCGTGGGCAGTATTTT CASSPPRGQYF
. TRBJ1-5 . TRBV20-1 TGCAGTGCTAGAGGACATCAGCCCCAGCATTTT CSARGHQPQHF
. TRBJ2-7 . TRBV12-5 TGTGCTAGTGGTTTGGGCTATGAGCAGTACTTC CASGLGYEQYF
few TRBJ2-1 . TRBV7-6 TGTGCCAGCAGCTTAGCGGGGGCTTACTACAATGAGCAGTTCTTC CASSLAGAYYNEQFF
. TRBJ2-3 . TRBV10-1 TGCGCCAGCAGTGTTGGGGGGACAGATACGCAGTATTTT CASSVGGTDTQYF
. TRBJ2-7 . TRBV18 TGTGCCAGCTCACCACGTCGCGAGCAGTACTTC CASSPRREQYF
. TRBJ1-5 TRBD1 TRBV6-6 TGTGCCAGCAGCTTACAGGGGCGTTGGCAGCCCCAGCATTTT CASSLQGRWQPQHF
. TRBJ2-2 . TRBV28 TGTGCCAGCAGTAAGAACCCTGCAAGGGGGGAGCTGTTTTTT CASSKNPARGELFF
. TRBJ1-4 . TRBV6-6 TGTGCCAGCAGTTACTCGCAGCTTCGGGAAAAACTGTTTTTT CASSYSQLREKLFF
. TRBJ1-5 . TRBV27 TGTGCCAGCAGTTACCGCAATCAGCCCCAGCATTTT CASSYRNQPQHF
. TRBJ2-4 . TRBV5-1 TGCGCCAGCAGCTTGGTTTCCAAAAACATTCAGTACTTC CASSLVSKNIQYF